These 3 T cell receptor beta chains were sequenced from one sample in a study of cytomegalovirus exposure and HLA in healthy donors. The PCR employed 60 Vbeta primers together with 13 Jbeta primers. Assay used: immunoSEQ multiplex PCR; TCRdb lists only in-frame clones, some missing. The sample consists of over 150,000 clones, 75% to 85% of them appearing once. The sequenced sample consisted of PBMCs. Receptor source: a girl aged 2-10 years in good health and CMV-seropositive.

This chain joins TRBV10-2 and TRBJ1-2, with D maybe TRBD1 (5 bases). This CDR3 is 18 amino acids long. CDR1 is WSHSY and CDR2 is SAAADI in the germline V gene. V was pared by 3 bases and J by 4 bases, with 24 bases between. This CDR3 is CASSDLGRGPTFVYGYTF. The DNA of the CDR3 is TGCGCCAGCAGTGACTTGGGGAGGGGTCCTACTTTCGTCTATGGCTACACCTTC.

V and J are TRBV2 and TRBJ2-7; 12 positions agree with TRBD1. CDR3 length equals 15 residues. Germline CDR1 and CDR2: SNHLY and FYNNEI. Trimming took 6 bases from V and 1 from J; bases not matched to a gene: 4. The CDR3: CASRQGQGASYEQYF. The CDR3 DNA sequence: TGTGCCAGCAGGCAGGGACAGGGGGCTTCCTACGAGCAGTACTTC.

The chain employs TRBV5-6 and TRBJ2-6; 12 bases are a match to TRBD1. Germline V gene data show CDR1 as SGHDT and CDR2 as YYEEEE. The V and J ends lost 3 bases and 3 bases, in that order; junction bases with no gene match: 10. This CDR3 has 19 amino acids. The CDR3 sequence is CASSSARDRGLSGANVLTF. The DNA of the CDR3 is TGTGCCAGCAGCTCGGCCCGGGACAGGGGGCTTAGTGGGGCCAACGTCCTGACTTTC. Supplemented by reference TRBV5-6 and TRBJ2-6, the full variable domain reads DAGVTQSPTHLIKTRGQQVTLRCSPKSGHDTVSWYQQALGQGPQFIFQYYEEEERQRGNFPDRFSGHQFPNYSSELNVNALLLGDSALYLCASSSARDRGLSGANVLTFGAGSRLTVL.